A single count supports the clone carrying this TCR beta chain. Its antigen is unidentified. Clones were read by immunoSEQ multiplex PCR, and TCRdb kept only the in-frame ones, dropping some. The repertoire holds roughly 120,000 clones, with about 82% as singletons. Germline CDR1 reads GTSNPN; CDR2 reads SVGIG (reference sequence). The CDR3 length is 14 residues. V shed 2 bases and J shed 4 bases, with 12 bases lying between them. This sample is part of a study of cytomegalovirus exposure and HLA in healthy donors. Background on the study: The same platform used for the approximately 670 first-cohort repertoires was also used for the 120 validation repertoires, as a later analysis reported.

Study-wide results and caveats: It was confirmed in vitro that three of the CMV-associated chains were specific for CMV antigens. In the roughly 130 validation repertoires, a later analysis found that first-cohort TCR clusters tended to co-occur.

The specimen sequenced was PBMCs. This TCR was recovered from a man in his late teens or twenties in good health and CMV-seronegative. The chain uses TRBV30 and TRBJ1-5; TRBD1 is a possible D gene (6 bases). CDR3 protein: CAWSIGGPNQPQHF. CDR3 coding DNA: TGTGCCTGGAGTATCGGGGGGCCTAATCAGCCCCAGCATTTT.